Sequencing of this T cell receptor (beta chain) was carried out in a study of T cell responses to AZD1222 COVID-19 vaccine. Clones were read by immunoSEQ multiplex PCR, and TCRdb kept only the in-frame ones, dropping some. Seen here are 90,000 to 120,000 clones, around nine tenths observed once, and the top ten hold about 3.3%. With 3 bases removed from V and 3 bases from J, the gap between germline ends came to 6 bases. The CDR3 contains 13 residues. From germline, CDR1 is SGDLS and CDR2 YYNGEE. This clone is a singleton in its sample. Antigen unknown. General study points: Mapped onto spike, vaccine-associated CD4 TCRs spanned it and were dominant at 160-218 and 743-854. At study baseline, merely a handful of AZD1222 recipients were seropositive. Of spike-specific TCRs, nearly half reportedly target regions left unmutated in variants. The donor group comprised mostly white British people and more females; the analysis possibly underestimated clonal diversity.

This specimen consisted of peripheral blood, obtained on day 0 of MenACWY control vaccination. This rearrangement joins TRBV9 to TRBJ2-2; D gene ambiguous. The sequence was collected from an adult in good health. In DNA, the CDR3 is TGTGCCAGCAGCGCCCGCCACACCGGGGAGCTGTTTTTT. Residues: CASSARHTGELFF.